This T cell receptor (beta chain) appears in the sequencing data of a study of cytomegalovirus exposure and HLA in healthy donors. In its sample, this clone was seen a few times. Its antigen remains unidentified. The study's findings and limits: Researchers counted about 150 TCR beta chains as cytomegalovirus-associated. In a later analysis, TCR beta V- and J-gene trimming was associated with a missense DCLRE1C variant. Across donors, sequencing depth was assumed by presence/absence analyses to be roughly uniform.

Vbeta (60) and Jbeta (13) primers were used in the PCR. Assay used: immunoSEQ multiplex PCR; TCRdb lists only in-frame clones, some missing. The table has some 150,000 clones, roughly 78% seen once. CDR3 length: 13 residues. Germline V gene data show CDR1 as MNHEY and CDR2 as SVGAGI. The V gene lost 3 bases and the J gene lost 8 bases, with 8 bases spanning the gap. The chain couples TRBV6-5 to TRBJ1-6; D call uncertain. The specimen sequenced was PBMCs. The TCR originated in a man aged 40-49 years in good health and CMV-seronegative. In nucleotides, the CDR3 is TGTGCCAGCAGTTATTGGGAGGATTCACCCCTCCACTTT. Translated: CASSYWEDSPLHF.